This section outlines one TCR beta chain sequence together with its context. Its antigen is unidentified. The source of the sample is a study of shared clonotypes between healthy human individuals. General study points: Larger estimated richness was generally seen in naive subsets than in memory subsets.

The CDR3 has 15 amino acids. V gave up 1 base and J gave up 4 bases, with 13 bases separating them. Per germline, CDR1 SGDLS and CDR2 YYNGEE. Generated by immunoSEQ multiplex PCR, the TCRdb table keeps only in-frame clones and is missing some. The sample holds over 700,000 clones, 72% seen once. Sequencing was done on a sample of memory CD4+ T cells sorted from blood. Subset: CD45RA-negative fraction. The receptor was isolated from a woman aged 25 to 39 in good health. The chain couples TRBV9 to TRBJ2-3; D remains unclear. CDR3 sequence (DNA): TGTGCCAGCAGCGTACACTTAGTGGAATCAGATACGCAGTATTTT. Amino acids: CASSVHLVESDTQYF.